This T cell receptor (beta chain) was identified in a study of shared clonotypes between healthy human individuals. Looking at the study overall: Ranging from 18 to 49 in age, donors were two women and three men. General observations from the study: For naive CD4 cells, 5% to 6.5% of clonotypes were shared across four donors.

Germline assignment: CDR1 SGHAT and CDR2 FQNNGV. V was trimmed by 1 base and J by 7 bases, leaving 16 bases between them. The CDR3 is made up of 16 amino acids. To note about this clone: The antigen remains unidentified.

The data were produced by immunoSEQ multiplex PCR, yet TCRdb's version contains in-frame clones alone and is incomplete. The data contain 300,000 to 350,000 clones, around four fifths of them singletons. Investigators divided CD4+ cells into CD45RA+ naive and CD45RA-negative memory subsets. The sample taken for sequencing was memory CD4+ T cells sorted from blood. Documented subset: CD45RA-negative fraction. The receptor's source is a man aged 30 to 39 in good health. The chain links TRBV11-2 to TRBJ1-4, with D perhaps TRBD1 (6 bases). The CDR3 nucleotides read TGTGCCAGCAGCTTAGGGACCGGGGGGCGCGGTGAAAAACTGTTTTTT. Translated: CASSLGTGGRGEKLFF.